The 11 T cell receptor beta chains given below trace back to one sample, sequenced in a study of Tregs in tolerant kidney transplant recipients. Method: immunoSEQ multiplex PCR; TCRdb's copy keeps in-frame clones and lacks some. The sample lists some 55,000 clones, over 70% occurring once. Material: CD4+ T cells from blood. The receptors come from a human donor in good health.

The V call is TRBV6-1, the J call TRBJ1-2; TRBD1 matches 10 bases. The trim removed 8 bases at V and 3 bases at J, leaving 9 bases unmatched. In germline, CDR1 is MNHNS, CDR2 SASEGT. This CDR3 has 15 residues. The chain's CDR3 is CASHRQGAKHYGYTF. The CDR3 nucleotides read TGTGCCAGCCATCGACAGGGGGCGAAACACTATGGCTACACCTTC.

The chain employs TRBV5-1 and TRBJ2-1; weak D call: TRBD2 (7 bases). CDR3 length: 15 amino acids. Germline loops: CDR1 SGHRS, CDR2 YFSETQ. Trimming removed 3 bases at V and 5 bases at J, with 15 bases between. CDR3 amino acids: CASSWWGGPDNEQFF. The CDR3, as DNA: TGCGCCAGCAGCTGGTGGGGGGGCCCCGACAATGAGCAGTTCTTC. Using reference TRBV5-1 and TRBJ2-1 for the parts outside the CDR3, the full variable domain is KAGVTQTPRYLIKTRGQQVTLSCSPISGHRSVSWYQQTPGQGLQFLFEYFSETQRNKGNFPGRFSGRQFSNSRSEMNVSTLELGDSALYLCASSWWGGPDNEQFFGPGTRLTVL.

The chain links TRBV7-8 to TRBJ1-2; TRBD1 is a possible D gene (5 bases). CDR1 is SGHVS, CDR2 FQNEAQ, per germline. This CDR3 has 15 residues. The germline V and J ends were trimmed by 2 bases and 8 bases, with 18 bases remaining between them. Here the CDR3 reads CASSLPPPTGGGYTF. The DNA of the CDR3 is TGTGCCAGCAGCTTACCCCCACCGACTGGGGGAGGCTACACCTTC.

The chain couples TRBV5-6 to TRBJ2-7; 8 nucleotides align to TRBD2. This CDR3 contains 14 residues. Unmatched junction bases numbered 10, after V lost 4 bases and J lost 7 bases. Germline loops: CDR1 SGHDT, CDR2 YYEEEE. The CDR3 region is CASSPAGVNGEQYF. The DNA for the CDR3 is TGTGCCAGCAGCCCAGCGGGAGTCAATGGGGAGCAGTACTTC.

This clone ranks as medium-sized. This chain connects TRBV6-1 to TRBJ1-4; the D gene is possibly TRBD1 (5 bases). This CDR3 is built from 14 residues. Germline V gene lookup returns CDR1 MNHNS and CDR2 SASEGT. V dropped 3 bases and J dropped 8 bases, with 13 bases sitting between them. The CDR3 sequence is CASSETARGEKLFF. The CDR3 DNA follows: TGTGCCAGCAGTGAGACAGCCCGGGGGGAAAAACTGTTTTTT.

The chain is built from TRBV23-1 and TRBJ1-1, with 8 bases aligning to TRBD1. TRBV23-1 is known as an ORF, though its function is uncertain. The CDR3 loop spans 16 amino acids. Trimming cost V 2 bases and J 3 bases; bases outside gene matches: 8. The CDR3 bases are TGCGCCAGCAGTCAAAAACCGGGACAGGCGTACACTGAAGCTTTCTTT. It yields the protein CASSQKPGQAYTEAFF.

V gene TRBV4-3 combines with J gene TRBJ2-2; D is unclear. V lost 2 bases and J 1 base, leaving 11 bases between the germline ends. The CDR3 is 16 residues long. Germline-derived CDR1 and CDR2 are LGHNA and YSLEER. The CDR3 reads CASSQIVAGNTGELFF. The CDR3 nucleotides are TGCGCCAGCAGCCAAATCGTTGCAGGGAACACCGGGGAGCTGTTTTTT.

This clone was seen a single time. This chain links TRBV6-1 with TRBJ2-1; 8 bases match TRBD1. Germline-derived CDR1 and CDR2 are MNHNS and SASEGT. The CDR3 covers 20 residues. V lost 3 bases, J lost 4 bases, and 20 bases stayed unmatched. DNA for the CDR3: TGTGCCAGCAGTGATATTAGGGTCCCGGGACAGGTTGCCCCGTACAATGAGCAGTTCTTC. Amino acids: CASSDIRVPGQVAPYNEQFF.

V is TRBV9 and J is TRBJ2-7; possible D gene TRBD2, 6 bases. The length of the CDR3 is 14 residues. The V and J ends lost 3 bases and 0 bases respectively, with 10 bases between them. Germline-derived CDR1 and CDR2 are SGDLS and YYNGEE. This chain's CDR3 is CASSARLGSYEQYF. CDR3 bases: TGTGCCAGCAGCGCCAGACTAGGCTCCTACGAGCAGTACTTC.

The chain uses TRBV2 and TRBJ2-3; 9 bases match TRBD2. From germline, CDR1 is SNHLY and CDR2 FYNNEI. The CDR3 spans 16 residues. V lost 7 bases and J lost 0; bases outside the gene matches: 8. The CDR3 nucleotides read TGTGCCAGCATGGGACAGCGGGGGGAGAGCACAGATACGCAGTATTTT. Protein sequence: CASMGQRGESTDTQYF.

This sequence joins TRBV6-5 and TRBJ1-6; D is uncertain. Trimming removed 2 bases from V and 9 bases from J, with 14 bases in between. The CDR3 length is 15 residues. Germline V lookup: CDR1 MNHEY, CDR2 SVGAGI. CDR3 sequence: CASSYGPILGSPLHF. CDR3 sequence (DNA): TGTGCCAGCAGTTACGGCCCAATCTTGGGTTCACCCCTCCACTTT.